There are a few counts of the clone carrying this T cell receptor beta chain. Measured with immunoSEQ multiplex PCR; TCRdb has only the in-frame clones, and not every one. The data hold over 25,000 clones, with 80% to 95% observed a single time. The germline V gene has CDR1 MNHEY and CDR2 SMNVEV (reference sequence). V shed 6 bases and J shed 2 bases, with 16 bases lying between them. The CDR3 runs to 15 residues. The data were obtained in a study of T cell changes during pregnancy in multiple sclerosis. The chain links TRBV27 to TRBJ2-5; no firm D call. Source: CD8+ T cells from peripheral blood mononuclear cells, taken before pregnancy. The TCR originated in a female donor with multiple sclerosis, enrolled in a pregnancy study. Here the CDR3 DNA reads TGTGCCAGCAGCGCAAAGGCAAGCGCACAAGAGACCCAGTACTTC. Translation gives CASSAKASAQETQYF.